Each of the 19 T cell receptor beta chains below was sequenced from the same sample in a study of neurological immune-mediated disorders. MiXCR, run by TCRdb on the 5' RACE reads, gives a single entry per CDR3 protein. The sample records under 50,000 distinct CDR3 sequences, roughly 26% being singletons. The sequenced material came from PBMCs. The source of these receptors is a woman in her 70s in good health.

This clonotype was seen repeatedly, ten times or more. The chain joins TRBV7-8 to TRBJ2-5; TRBD2 agrees at 13 bases. Trimming cost V 5 bases and J 2 bases; bases outside gene matches: 5. Germline V gives CDR1 SGHVS, CDR2 FQNEAQ. The CDR3 has 16 amino acids. The CDR3 loop is CASSAWTSGSQETQYF. The CDR3 bases are TGTGCCAGCAGCGCCTGGACTAGCGGGAGTCAAGAGACCCAGTACTTC. The complete variable domain, with remaining parts taken from reference TRBV7-8 and TRBJ2-5, reads GAGVSQSPRYKVAKRGQDVALRCDPISGHVSLFWYQQALGQGPEFLTYFQNEAQLDKSGLPSDRFFAERPEGSVSTLKIQRTQQEDSAVYLCASSAWTSGSQETQYFGPGTRLLVL.

In its sample, this clonotype was seen many times. The J gene is TRBJ1-3, the V gene TRBV6-6; TRBD1 might be the D (5 bases). Trimming removed 5 bases from V and 0 bases from J, with 5 bases in between. The CDR3 is 13 amino acids. Germline V gene lookup returns CDR1 MNHNY and CDR2 SVGAGI (reference sequence). CDR3 in amino acids: CASSDSSGNTIYF. The CDR3 DNA is TGTGCCAGCAGTGACAGCTCTGGAAACACCATATATTTT.

This clonotype has a count of ten or more. V usage is TRBV7-2 and J usage is TRBJ2-3, with TRBD1 matching 7 bases. J gave up 3 bases and V 5 bases, and 11 bases lay outside the gene matches. CDR3 length equals 16 residues. Germline V lookup: CDR1 SGHTA, CDR2 FQGNSA. CDR3 coding DNA: TGTGCCAGCAGCCTGGGACAGTTAGGGACGACAGATACGCAGTATTTT. Its protein product is CASSLGQLGTTDTQYF. Filled out from reference TRBV7-2 and TRBJ2-3, the complete variable domain reads GAGVSQSPSNKVTEKGKDVELRCDPISGHTALYWYRQSLGQGLEFLIYFQGNSAPDKSGLPSDRFSAERTGGSVSTLTIQRTQQEDSAVYLCASSLGQLGTTDTQYFGPGTRLTVL.

A few counts support this clonotype. V is TRBV7-2 and J is TRBJ2-7; 9 bases match TRBD2. Unmatched junction bases numbered 14, after V lost 7 bases and J lost 7 bases. The CDR3 extends over 15 amino acids. Germline V lookup: CDR1 SGHTA, CDR2 FQGNSA. CDR3 protein: CASNLPGTSSREQYF. CDR3 in DNA: TGTGCCAGCAACCTACCCGGGACTAGCTCGAGAGAGCAGTACTTC.

This clonotype was seen ten or more times. The rearrangement links TRBV5-1 to TRBJ2-7; 11 bases match TRBD1. The germline gives CDR1 SGHRS, CDR2 YFSETQ. V lost 4 bases to trimming and J lost 4 bases; unmatched junction nucleotides: 10. The CDR3 spans 16 residues. The DNA of the CDR3 is TGCGCCAGCAGCCAATTCGGACAGGGGGCGGTTTACGAGCAGTACTTC. Its protein is CASSQFGQGAVYEQYF.

This clonotype was seen at least ten times. The V and J genes are TRBV20-1 and TRBJ1-4; D might be TRBD1 (5 bases). V lost 0 bases to trimming and J lost 11 bases, with 13 bases between them. Germline V gene sequence: CDR1 DFQATT, CDR2 SNEGSKA (reference sequence). The CDR3 is 13 residues long. The CDR3 sequence is CSARDGGSGKLFF. Written as DNA, the CDR3 is TGCAGTGCTAGAGATGGGGGTTCTGGGAAACTGTTTTTT.

In its sample, this clonotype was seen many times. The genes are TRBV5-1 and TRBJ2-5; 7 bases agree with TRBD1. Germline lookup yields CDR1 SGHRS and CDR2 YFSETQ. This CDR3 region has 14 residues. Germline trimming cut 5 bases from V and 1 base from J; bases unmatched to any gene: 5. The CDR3 is CASSYDRAQETQYF. Here the CDR3 DNA reads TGCGCCAGCAGTTACGACAGGGCCCAAGAGACCCAGTACTTC.

This clonotype was observed many times. A much larger clone lies a single base off, so this may be a read error. This chain links TRBV5-1 with TRBJ2-5; D ambiguous. Germline CDR1 is SGHRS and CDR2 is YFSETQ. V lost 0 bases and J lost 2, with 8 bases in between. This CDR3 comprises 14 residues. CDR3 in amino acids: CASSLGAGQETQYF. Written as DNA, the CDR3 is TGCGCCAGCAGCTTGGGTGCAGGACAAGAGACCCAGTACTTC.

This clonotype was recorded at least ten times. This chain connects TRBV29-1 to TRBJ2-5; TRBD2 agrees at 11 bases. Losses at the gene ends were 7 bases for V and 4 bases for J; bases not matched to a gene: 8. Looked up from germline, CDR1 is SQVTM and CDR2 is ANQGSEA. The CDR3 loop spans 14 amino acids. The CDR3, as DNA: TGCAGCGCCGCGGGGCTAGCGGGAGGAGAGACCCAGTACTTC. Translating it yields CSAAGLAGGETQYF.

There are many counts of this clonotype. J is TRBJ1-4 and V is TRBV5-1, with D hard to call. Germline V gives CDR1 SGHRS, CDR2 YFSETQ. Trimming took off 4 bases at V and 5 bases at J, with 9 bases between the two ends. This CDR3 contains 13 residues. CDR3 sequence (DNA): TGCGCCAGCAGCCAATCCCAAAATGAAAAACTGTTTTTT. Protein: CASSQSQNEKLFF.

This clonotype occurred many times. V gene TRBV29-1 combines with J gene TRBJ2-5; D tentatively reads TRBD1 or TRBD2 (5 bases each). The CDR3 is 18 residues long. Deletions cut 4 bases from V and 5 bases from J, with 29 bases between. The V gene's germline CDR1 is SQVTM and CDR2 ANQGSEA. The DNA for the CDR3 is TGCAGCGTTGGATGGGACGTGAGGCTCGAGGGGCCCAGCGAGACCCAGTACTTC. This codes for CSVGWDVRLEGPSETQYF.

In this sample, this clonotype turned up many times. The chain carries TRBV11-2 and TRBJ2-1; TRBD2 matches 8 bases. The CDR3 covers 17 residues. Looked up from germline, CDR1 is SGHAT and CDR2 is FQNNGV. V trimming: 5 bases; J trimming: 1 base; junction bases outside the gene matches: 10. The CDR3 nucleotides read TGTGCCAGCAGCCCATCCCCGGGACTAGGATCCTACAATGAGCAGTTCTTC. This translates into CASSPSPGLGSYNEQFF.

The table lists this clonotype with many counts. The chain joins TRBV7-2 to TRBJ1-1, with D hard to call. Trimming removed 5 bases at V and 1 base at J, with 8 bases between. Germline values: CDR1 SGHTA, CDR2 FQGNSA. The CDR3 runs to 13 residues. Here the CDR3 reads CASSIVGNTEAFF. The DNA for the CDR3 is TGTGCCAGCAGCATAGTAGGGAACACTGAAGCTTTCTTT.

The chain has TRBV6-2 or TRBV6-3 and TRBJ2-3; tentatively, D is TRBD1 (6 bases). The V gene's germline CDR1 is MNHEY and CDR2 SVGEGT. V was shortened by 0 bases and J by 2 bases, with 12 bases between the two germline ends. The CDR3 spans 16 residues. CDR3 in DNA: TGTGCCAGCAGTTACTCCCCAGACAGGCCCACAGATACGCAGTATTTT. It is translated as CASSYSPDRPTDTQYF.

Ten or more counts support this clonotype. For the CDR3, the DNA is TGCGCCAGCAGCTTCAGCGGGACGGAGACCCAGTACTTC. Translated: CASSFSGTETQYF. The chain has TRBV5-1 and TRBJ2-5, with 7 bases aligning to TRBD2. The V gene's germline CDR1 is SGHRS and CDR2 YFSETQ. CDR3 length: 13 amino acids. The J segment lost 5 bases and the V segment lost 2 bases, leaving 3 bases of the junction unmatched.

A few counts support this clonotype. The chain combines TRBV5-6 with TRBJ2-1; TRBD2 might be the D (5 bases). This CDR3 contains 17 residues. Trimming stripped 4 bases from V and 0 bases from J, with 17 bases between. Germline CDR1 is SGHDT and CDR2 is YYEEEE. DNA of the CDR3: TGTGCCAGCAGCCTACTCCCGGACTTCCTCTCCTACAATGAGCAGTTCTTC. It translates to CASSLLPDFLSYNEQFF.

Ten or more counts support this clonotype. The chain links TRBV12-3 or TRBV12-4 to TRBJ2-6; D may be TRBD1 (6 bases). The CDR3 consists of 18 residues. V dropped 7 bases and J dropped 1 base, with 20 bases sitting between them. The CDR3 coding sequence is TGTGCCAGCACCCGGACACCAGGGGTCTCGTCTGGGGCCAACGTCCTGACTTTC. Encoded protein: CASTRTPGVSSGANVLTF.

The sample holds many counts of this clonotype. The chain couples TRBV7-9 to TRBJ2-3; 8 nucleotides match TRBD2. Per germline, CDR1 SEHNR and CDR2 FQNEAQ (reference sequence). The CDR3 extends over 14 amino acids. V lost 4 bases and J lost 6; bases outside the gene matches: 6. CDR3 coding DNA: TGTGCCAGCAGCTACGGGGCGGGAGGCGATACGCAGTATTTT. Its protein product is CASSYGAGGDTQYF.

By frequency in the sample, this clonotype is medium-sized. The chain has TRBV10-2 and TRBJ2-7, with 10 bases aligning to TRBD1. Looked up from germline, CDR1 is WSHSY and CDR2 is SAAADI. The ends lost 5 bases at V and 7 bases at J; junction bases unmatched: 11. The CDR3 sequence is 15 residues long. The CDR3 nucleotides read TGCGCCAGCAGTCCCCTGGGACAGGGGAGGCAAGAGCAGTACTTC. Translated, it gives CASSPLGQGRQEQYF.